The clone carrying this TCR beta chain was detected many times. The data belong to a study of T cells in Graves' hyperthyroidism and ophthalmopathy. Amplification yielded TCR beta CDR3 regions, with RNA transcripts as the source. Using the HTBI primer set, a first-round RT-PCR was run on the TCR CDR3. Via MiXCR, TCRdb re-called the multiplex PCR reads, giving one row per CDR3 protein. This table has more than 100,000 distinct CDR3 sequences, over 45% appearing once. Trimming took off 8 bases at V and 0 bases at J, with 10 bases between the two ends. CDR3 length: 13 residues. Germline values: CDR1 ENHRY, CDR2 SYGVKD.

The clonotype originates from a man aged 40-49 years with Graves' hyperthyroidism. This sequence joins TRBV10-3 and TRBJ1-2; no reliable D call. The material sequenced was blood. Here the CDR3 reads CAIGVAPNYGYTF. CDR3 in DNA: TGTGCCATCGGGGTCGCCCCTAACTATGGCTACACCTTC.